This T cell receptor (beta chain) came from a study of T cell responses to AZD1222 COVID-19 vaccine. With 1 base removed from V and 1 base from J, the gap between germline ends came to 7 bases. Germline CDR1 LGHNA, CDR2 YSLEER. The CDR3 runs to 14 residues. Study results and caveats: Per reports, nearly half of all spike-specific TCRs target regions that are unmutated in variants. At 160-218 and 743-854, vaccine-associated CD4 TCRs were dominant, and they spanned spike.

A remark on this clone: What it binds is unknown.

Assay used: immunoSEQ multiplex PCR; TCRdb lists only in-frame clones, some missing. The sample yields over 95,000 clones, about 86% seen once. The sample in question was peripheral blood, obtained on day 0 of AZD1222 vaccination. V usage is TRBV4-3 and J usage is TRBJ2-5; no clear D gene. The receptor's source is an adult in good health. The CDR3, as DNA: TGCGCCAGCAGCCAAGGGACGACCCAAGAGACCCAGTACTTC. Protein sequence: CASSQGTTQETQYF.